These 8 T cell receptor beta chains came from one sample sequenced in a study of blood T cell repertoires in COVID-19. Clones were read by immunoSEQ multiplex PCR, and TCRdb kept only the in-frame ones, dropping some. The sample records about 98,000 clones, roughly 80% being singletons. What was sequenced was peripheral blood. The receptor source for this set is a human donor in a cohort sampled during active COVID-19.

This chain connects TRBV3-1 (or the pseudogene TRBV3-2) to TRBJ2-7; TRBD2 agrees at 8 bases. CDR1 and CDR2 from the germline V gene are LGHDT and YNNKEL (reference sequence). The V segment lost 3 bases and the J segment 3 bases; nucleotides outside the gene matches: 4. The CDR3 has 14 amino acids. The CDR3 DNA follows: TGTGCCAGCAGCCACAGACGGGGGGGCTACGAGCAGTACTTC. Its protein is CASSHRRGGYEQYF.

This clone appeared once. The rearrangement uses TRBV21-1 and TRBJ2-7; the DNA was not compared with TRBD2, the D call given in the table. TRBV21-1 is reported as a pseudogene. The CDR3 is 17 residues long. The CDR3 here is CASSRPEGAGGTYEQYF. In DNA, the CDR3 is TGTGCCAGCAGCAGACCCGAAGGCGCGGGGGGCACCTACGAGCAGTACTTC.

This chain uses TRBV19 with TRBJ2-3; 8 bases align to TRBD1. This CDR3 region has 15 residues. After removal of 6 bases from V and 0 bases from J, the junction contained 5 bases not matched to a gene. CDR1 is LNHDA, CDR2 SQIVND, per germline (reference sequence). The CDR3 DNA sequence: TGTGCCAGTAGCTTCGACAGGGGCAGCACAGATACGCAGTATTTT. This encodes CASSFDRGSTDTQYF.

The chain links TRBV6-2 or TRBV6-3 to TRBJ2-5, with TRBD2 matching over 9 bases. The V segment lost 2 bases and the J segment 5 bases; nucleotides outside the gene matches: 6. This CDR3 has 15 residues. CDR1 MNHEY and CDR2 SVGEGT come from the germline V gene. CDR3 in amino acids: CASSYRAGGLETQYF. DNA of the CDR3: TGTGCCAGCAGTTACAGAGCGGGGGGCCTTGAGACCCAGTACTTC.

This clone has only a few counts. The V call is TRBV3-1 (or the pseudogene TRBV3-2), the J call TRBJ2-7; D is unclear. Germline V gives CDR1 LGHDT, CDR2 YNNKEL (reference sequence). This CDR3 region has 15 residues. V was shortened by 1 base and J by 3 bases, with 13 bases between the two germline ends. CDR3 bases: TGTGCCAGCAGCCAAGGGGCAGTACTTAGCTACGAGCAGTACTTC. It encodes CASSQGAVLSYEQYF.

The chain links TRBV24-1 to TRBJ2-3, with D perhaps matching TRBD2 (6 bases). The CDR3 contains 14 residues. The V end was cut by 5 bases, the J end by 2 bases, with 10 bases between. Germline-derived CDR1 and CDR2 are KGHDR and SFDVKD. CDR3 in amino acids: CATSAGGDTDTQYF. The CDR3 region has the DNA TGTGCCACCAGTGCCGGCGGGGACACAGATACGCAGTATTTT.

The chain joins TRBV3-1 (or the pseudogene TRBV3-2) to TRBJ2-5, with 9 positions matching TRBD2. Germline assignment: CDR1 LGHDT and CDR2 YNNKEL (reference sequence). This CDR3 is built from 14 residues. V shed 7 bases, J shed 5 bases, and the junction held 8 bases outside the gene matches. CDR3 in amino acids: CASTPGLAGETQYF. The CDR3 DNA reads TGTGCCAGCACCCCGGGACTAGCTGGGGAGACCCAGTACTTC.

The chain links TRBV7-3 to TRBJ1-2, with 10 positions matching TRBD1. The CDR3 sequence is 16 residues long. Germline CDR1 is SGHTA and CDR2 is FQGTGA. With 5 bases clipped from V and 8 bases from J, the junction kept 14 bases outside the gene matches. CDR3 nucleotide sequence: TGTGCCAGCAGCCTTAGTCCCACCGGGACAGGGGAAGGCTACACCTTC. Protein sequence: CASSLSPTGTGEGYTF. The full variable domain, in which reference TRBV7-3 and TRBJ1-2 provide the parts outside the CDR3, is GAGVSQTPSNKVTEKGKYVELRCDPISGHTALYWYRQSLGQGPEFLIYFQGTGAADDSGLPNDRFFAVRPEGSVSTLKIQRTERGDSAVYLCASSLSPTGTGEGYTFGSGTRLTVV.